This TCR beta chain originates from a study of blood T cell repertoires in COVID-19. The overall study: PBMCs, B-cell-depleted T cells, or T cells provided the cDNA or gDNA that made up the material.

Recruitment covered about 25 US areas and drew participants whose ages spanned roughly 18 to 90 years. Grouping used clinical history reported by participants in a survey and questionnaire. Only one count was recorded for this clone. After removal of 1 base from V and 7 bases from J, the junction contained 9 bases not matched to a gene. The CDR3 sequence is 16 residues long. Germline CDR1 LGHDT, CDR2 YNNKEL (reference sequence). Original processing notes: Scientists estimated how many nucleated cells there were by amplifying reference gene primers. Some clones are missing from TCRdb's copy, which holds only in-frame ones; the method was immunoSEQ multiplex PCR. D and trimming were read from the DNA, whereas the V and J calls and clone size are those reported in that table. Of approximately 150,000 clones listed, roughly 80% were seen once; the top ten hold around 6%.

Material: PBMCs or T cells enriched from blood (not recorded which). The genes are TRBV3-1 (or the pseudogene TRBV3-2) and TRBJ2-1; 8 bases are a match to TRBD1. The clonotype originates from a woman in her forties with acute COVID-19. The CDR3 sequence: CASSQATGAAANEQFF. The DNA for the CDR3 is TGTGCCAGCAGCCAAGCGACAGGGGCCGCGGCAAATGAGCAGTTCTTC.